The 30 T cell receptor beta chains reported below all come from one sample, sequenced in a study of blood T cell repertoires in COVID-19. Repertoires were generated with immunoSEQ multiplex PCR, while TCRdb's copy carries only in-frame clones and drops some. This table holds 150,000 to 200,000 clones, over 70% found once. The sequenced sample consisted of PBMCs or T cells enriched from blood (not recorded which). These receptor sequences come from a woman between 50 and 59 years old in a cohort exposed to, infected with or recovered from COVID-19 (not recorded which).

The gene calls are TRBV29-1 and TRBJ2-2; D unresolved. From germline, CDR1 is SQVTM and CDR2 ANQGSEA. Trimming removed 1 base from V and 6 bases from J, with 3 bases in between. The CDR3 has 11 residues. Here the CDR3 reads CSVEAAGELFF. CDR3 in DNA: TGCAGCGTTGAAGCGGCCGGGGAGCTGTTTTTT.

The rearrangement links TRBV7-9 to TRBJ1-4; the match to TRBD1 covers 10 bases. The V and J ends lost 4 bases and 3 bases, in that order; junction bases with no gene match: 8. CDR3 size: 17 residues. The germline CDR1 and CDR2 sequences are SEHNR and FQNEAQ (reference sequence). The CDR3 region has the DNA TGTGCCAGCAGCTCTCGGGACAGGGGAAGGGCTAATGAAAAACTGTTTTTT. Protein: CASSSRDRGRANEKLFF.

V gene TRBV5-1 combines with J gene TRBJ1-4, with 10 bases matching TRBD1. CDR1 is SGHRS, CDR2 YFSETQ, per germline. The V and J ends lost 0 bases and 5 bases, in that order; junction bases with no gene match: 4. The CDR3 consists of 16 residues. In DNA form, the CDR3 reads TGCGCCAGCAGCTTGGGACCGGGACAGGGGAATGAAAAACTGTTTTTT. Its translation: CASSLGPGQGNEKLFF.

The V gene is TRBV19, the J gene TRBJ1-1, with D maybe TRBD1 (5 bases). Trimming removed 6 bases from V and 2 bases from J, with 16 bases in between. Germline V gene data show CDR1 as LNHDA and CDR2 as SQIVND (reference sequence). This CDR3 region has 15 residues. The CDR3 DNA is TGTGCCAGTAGAAAGGGGCAGGATATAAACACTGAAGCTTTCTTT. Protein product: CASRKGQDINTEAFF.

The V and J genes are TRBV10-3 and TRBJ1-5; 7 nucleotides match TRBD1. Germline CDR1 is ENHRY and CDR2 is SYGVKD. This CDR3 region has 13 residues. Unmatched junction bases numbered 4, after V lost 10 bases and J lost 1 base. CDR3 sequence: CATQGESNQPQHF. CDR3 sequence (DNA): TGTGCCACTCAGGGGGAGAGCAATCAGCCCCAGCATTTT.

V is TRBV5-6 and J is TRBJ1-2; TRBD1 matches at 8 bases. The ends lost 4 bases at V and 2 bases at J; junction bases unmatched: 4. The CDR3 length is 14 residues. Germline loops: CDR1 SGHDT, CDR2 YYEEEE. The CDR3 nucleotides are TGTGCCAGCAGCCGACAGGGGTGGAACTATGGCTACACCTTC. Translated, it gives CASSRQGWNYGYTF.

This sequence joins TRBV24-1 and TRBJ1-2; 8 nucleotides align to TRBD1. This CDR3 contains 13 residues. Germline-derived CDR1 and CDR2 are KGHDR and SFDVKD. V was pared by 5 bases and J by 7 bases, with 5 bases of the junction left unmatched. CDR3 amino acids: CATSGSRGLGYTF. CDR3 nucleotide sequence: TGTGCCACCAGTGGTAGCAGGGGGCTTGGCTACACCTTC.

The chain recombines TRBV3-1 (or the pseudogene TRBV3-2) with TRBJ1-4, with D tentatively TRBD1 (5 bases). CDR3 length: 15 residues. The germline CDR1 and CDR2 sequences are LGHDT and YNNKEL (reference sequence). V dropped 3 bases and J dropped 4 bases, with 12 bases sitting between them. The CDR3 nucleotides are TGTGCCAGCAGCCAGCTTTGGGGGGATAATGAAAAACTGTTTTTT. Encoded protein: CASSQLWGDNEKLFF.

The V call is TRBV30, the J call TRBJ2-3, with 10 bases that match TRBD2. Unmatched junction bases numbered 10, after V lost 4 bases and J lost 6 bases. Germline loops: CDR1 GTSNPN, CDR2 SVGIG (reference sequence). The CDR3 runs 15 residues. CDR3 amino acids: CAWTRGSGGSDTQYF. The CDR3 nucleotides read TGTGCCTGGACACGGGGTAGCGGGGGGTCTGATACGCAGTATTTT.

The chain has TRBV28 and TRBJ1-5, with a possible D match to TRBD1 (6 bases). Trimming pared 5 bases from V and 6 bases from J, leaving 14 bases between. The CDR3 runs 14 residues. Germline assignment: CDR1 MDHEN and CDR2 SYDVKM. In nucleotides, the CDR3 is TGTGCCAGCAGTACGCCAGGGGAGAGTCAGCCCCAGCATTTT. It is translated as CASSTPGESQPQHF.

The chain joins TRBV2 to TRBJ2-2, with 7 bases identical to TRBD1. This CDR3 spans 13 amino acids. Trimming took 8 bases from V and 1 from J; bases not matched to a gene: 1. Germline CDR1 SNHLY, CDR2 FYNNEI. In nucleotides, the CDR3 is TGTGCCAGCCAGGGGGAGAACACCGGGGAGCTGTTTTTT. It is translated as CASQGENTGELFF.

The genes are TRBV29-1 and TRBJ2-3, with D tentatively TRBD1 (6 bases). Germline V CDR1 and CDR2: SQVTM, ANQGSEA. V lost 4 bases to trimming and J lost 4 bases, with 15 bases between them. The CDR3 covers 14 residues. CDR3 nucleotide sequence: TGCAGCGTTGTCGCCCGCAGGGGCCCAGATACGCAGTATTTT. This codes for CSVVARRGPDTQYF.

The gene calls are TRBV19 and TRBJ1-5; 9 bases agree with TRBD1. The CDR3 has 18 amino acids. V lost 5 bases to trimming and J lost 0 bases; unmatched junction nucleotides: 11. Germline V CDR1 and CDR2: LNHDA, SQIVND (reference sequence). The CDR3 DNA sequence: TGTGCCAGTAGTGCCCCGCGACAGGGGGGATATAGCAATCAGCCCCAGCATTTT. Encoded protein: CASSAPRQGGYSNQPQHF.

The chain uses TRBV2 and TRBJ1-1; weak D call: TRBD1 (5 bases). V gave up 7 bases and J gave up 0 bases, with 9 bases separating them. The CDR3 runs to 13 residues. Germline lookup yields CDR1 SNHLY and CDR2 FYNNEI. The CDR3 loop reads CASKTDMNTEAFF. CDR3 DNA: TGTGCCAGCAAGACAGATATGAACACTGAAGCTTTCTTT.

V and J are TRBV19 and TRBJ1-1; D remains ambiguous. In germline, CDR1 is LNHDA, CDR2 SQIVND (reference sequence). Trimming shortened V by 4 bases and J by 4 bases, and 13 bases separated the two germline ends. The CDR3 extends over 14 amino acids. CDR3: CASSTRGGSTEAFF. CDR3 in DNA: TGTGCCAGTAGTACACGAGGAGGGTCCACTGAAGCTTTCTTT.

CDR3 DNA: TGTGCCAGCAGCTTAGAGCGGGGGGGAGTCACAGATACGCAGTATTTT. Its protein product is CASSLERGGVTDTQYF. V is TRBV5-4 and J is TRBJ2-3; 10 nucleotides match TRBD2. The CDR3 is made up of 16 amino acids. Germline V gene sequence: CDR1 SGHNT, CDR2 YYREEE (reference sequence). J was trimmed by 2 bases and V by 2 bases; bases with no gene match: 5. The full variable domain, rest sourced from reference TRBV5-4 and TRBJ2-3, is ETGVTQSPTHLIKTRGQQVTLRCSSQSGHNTVSWYQQALGQGPQFIFQYYREEENGRGNFPPRFSGLQFPNYSSELNVNALELDDSALYLCASSLERGGVTDTQYFGPGTRLTVL.

This CDR3 is CASKGAGFYNEQFF. CDR3 sequence (DNA): TGTGCCAGCAAGGGAGCGGGATTCTACAATGAGCAGTTCTTC. The V call is TRBV28, the J call TRBJ2-1; 7 positions match TRBD2. The V gene's germline CDR1 is MDHEN and CDR2 SYDVKM. The CDR3 runs 14 residues. J lost 3 bases, V lost 7 bases, and 6 bases had no gene match.

In its sample, this clone was seen a few times. The genes are TRBV7-9 and TRBJ2-5; D is possibly TRBD1 (6 bases). Germline CDR1 and CDR2: SEHNR and FQNEAQ (reference sequence). V lost 4 bases and J lost 7, with 16 bases in between. The CDR3 spans 14 residues. Here the CDR3 DNA reads TGTGCCAGCAGCTATGACGCTAGAGGGGGGACCCAGTACTTC. Protein product: CASSYDARGGTQYF.

The chain has TRBV7-9 and TRBJ1-5; the D gene is possibly TRBD1 (6 bases). Germline CDR1 reads SEHNR; CDR2 reads FQNEAQ (reference sequence). CDR3 length equals 14 residues. V dropped 5 bases and J dropped 0 bases, with 8 bases sitting between them. CDR3 in DNA: TGTGCCAGCAGCAGGGACATTAGCAATCAGCCCCAGCATTTT. Translating it yields CASSRDISNQPQHF.

V and J are TRBV28 and TRBJ1-3; TRBD1 matches at 9 bases. Germline V gene lookup returns CDR1 MDHEN and CDR2 SYDVKM. The CDR3 loop spans 14 amino acids. J was trimmed by 0 bases and V by 8 bases; bases with no gene match: 2. The CDR3 coding sequence is TGTGCCAGCGGGACAGGGCTCTCTGGAAACACCATATATTTT. It specifies CASGTGLSGNTIYF.

This chain links TRBV3-1 (or the pseudogene TRBV3-2) with TRBJ2-7; D perhaps matches TRBD2 (7 bases). There are 16 residues in the CDR3. From germline, CDR1 is LGHDT and CDR2 YNNKEL (reference sequence). Trimming pared 4 bases from V and 0 bases from J, leaving 16 bases between. The CDR3: CASSLRGRGSSYEQYF. The CDR3 coding sequence is TGTGCCAGCAGCCTCCGAGGGAGGGGGAGCTCCTACGAGCAGTACTTC.

V usage is TRBV7-9 and J usage is TRBJ1-1; the D gene is possibly TRBD1 (6 bases). The V end was cut by 5 bases, the J end by 4 bases, with 14 bases between. CDR3 length: 14 amino acids. Germline V gene data show CDR1 as SEHNR and CDR2 as FQNEAQ (reference sequence). The chain's CDR3 is CASSPAGTTTEAFF. As DNA, the CDR3 is TGTGCCAGCAGCCCCGCCGGGACAACCACTGAAGCTTTCTTT.

V and J are TRBV3-1 (or the pseudogene TRBV3-2) and TRBJ1-5; no clear D gene. The CDR3 is 14 amino acids. Per the germline V gene, CDR1 is LGHDT and CDR2 is YNNKEL (reference sequence). V shed 4 bases and J shed 5 bases, with 12 bases lying between them. In DNA, the CDR3 is TGTGCCAGCAGCCCCCTTTCGGGTTATCAGCCCCAGCATTTT. Translated: CASSPLSGYQPQHF.

The CDR3 DNA is TGTGCCAGCAGTTACGTTCAGGGATCTACTAACTATGGCTACACCTTC. Encoded protein: CASSYVQGSTNYGYTF. This sequence joins TRBV6-2 or TRBV6-3 and TRBJ1-2; tentatively, D is TRBD1 (5 bases). Germline V CDR1 and CDR2: MNHEY, SVGEGT. Between the trimmed V and J ends, which lost 2 bases and 0 bases, there was a span of 13 bases. The CDR3 totals 16 residues.

V and J are TRBV29-1 and TRBJ2-7; the D is unclear. Germline V CDR1 and CDR2: SQVTM, ANQGSEA. V was shortened by 0 bases and J by 12 bases, with 15 bases between the two germline ends. The CDR3 is 12 residues long. Here the CDR3 DNA reads TGCAGCGTTGAAGATGGAGTCGGATATCTGTACTTC. Translated, it gives CSVEDGVGYLYF.

The chain employs TRBV29-1 and TRBJ1-1; maybe TRBD1 (5 bases). Germline lookup yields CDR1 SQVTM and CDR2 ANQGSEA. This CDR3 is 14 amino acids long. Trimming took 1 base from V and 6 from J, leaving 15 bases between them. The CDR3 nucleotides are TGCAGCGTTGAAGTCGGCCAGGGCAAGGCTGAAGCTTTCTTT. The encoded protein is CSVEVGQGKAEAFF.

The chain links TRBV30 to TRBJ2-7; D gene uncertain. The V end was cut by 0 bases, the J end by 4 bases, with 7 bases between. The CDR3 totals 12 residues. CDR1 and CDR2 from the germline V gene are GTSNPN and SVGIG (reference sequence). CDR3 in amino acids: CAWSVAGYEQYF. The CDR3 DNA reads TGTGCCTGGAGTGTAGCCGGGTACGAGCAGTACTTC.

V gene TRBV5-5 combines with J gene TRBJ2-2; TRBD2 is a possible D gene (5 bases). The CDR3 runs to 18 residues. The V and J ends lost 2 bases and 2 bases respectively, with 19 bases between them. The germline CDR1 and CDR2 sequences are SGHKS and YYEKEE (reference sequence). The CDR3 coding sequence is TGTGCCAGCAGCTTACGCGGGCACGGGCAGAGTAACACCGGGGAGCTGTTTTTT. Protein product: CASSLRGHGQSNTGELFF.

This clone is medium-sized in the sample. The V and J genes are TRBV5-1 and TRBJ2-5, with 8 bases matching TRBD2. This CDR3 comprises 16 residues. From germline, CDR1 is SGHRS and CDR2 YFSETQ. J was trimmed by 5 bases and V by 0 bases; bases with no gene match: 9. CDR3 nucleotides: TGCGCCAGCAGCTTGGGTTTGGGACTAGTGGGCGAGACCCAGTACTTC. Protein product: CASSLGLGLVGETQYF.

The genes are TRBV24-1 and TRBJ2-3; TRBD1 might be the D (6 bases). CDR1 and CDR2 from the germline V gene are KGHDR and SFDVKD. Trimming cost V 3 bases and J 0 bases, with 9 bases left between them. This CDR3 is 15 amino acids long. CDR3 DNA: TGTGCCACCAGTGATGCAGGGGCCAGCACAGATACGCAGTATTTT. Translating it yields CATSDAGASTDTQYF.